The sequence of this T cell receptor beta chain was determined in a study of cytomegalovirus exposure and HLA in healthy donors. Study observations and caveats: V- and J-gene trimming of TCR beta was linked (in a later analysis) to a missense DCLRE1C variant. Cytomegalovirus association was assigned to over 150 TCR beta chains. Presence/absence analyses supposed approximately even sequencing depth among donors. Later work found most CMV-associated TCR beta chains apparently HLA-restricted.

The CDR3 is 13 amino acids. Germline V gene sequence: CDR1 SGHKS, CDR2 YYEKEE (reference sequence). Trimming removed 2 bases from V and 1 base from J, with 7 bases in between. Concerning this clone itself: The target antigen is unknown.

In the PCR, 60 Vbeta and 13 Jbeta primers were used. TCRdb's copy holds only in-frame clones and misses some; the assay was immunoSEQ multiplex PCR. Altogether about 100,000 clones are present, roughly 82% being singletons, with the ten largest covering less than 1.5%. The origin of this receptor is a woman under 30 in good health and CMV-seronegative. The chain combines TRBV5-5 with TRBJ2-7; D is undetermined. Material: PBMCs. The CDR3 DNA reads TGTGCCAGCAGCTTCACAATGTCCTACGAGCAGTACTTC. It encodes CASSFTMSYEQYF.